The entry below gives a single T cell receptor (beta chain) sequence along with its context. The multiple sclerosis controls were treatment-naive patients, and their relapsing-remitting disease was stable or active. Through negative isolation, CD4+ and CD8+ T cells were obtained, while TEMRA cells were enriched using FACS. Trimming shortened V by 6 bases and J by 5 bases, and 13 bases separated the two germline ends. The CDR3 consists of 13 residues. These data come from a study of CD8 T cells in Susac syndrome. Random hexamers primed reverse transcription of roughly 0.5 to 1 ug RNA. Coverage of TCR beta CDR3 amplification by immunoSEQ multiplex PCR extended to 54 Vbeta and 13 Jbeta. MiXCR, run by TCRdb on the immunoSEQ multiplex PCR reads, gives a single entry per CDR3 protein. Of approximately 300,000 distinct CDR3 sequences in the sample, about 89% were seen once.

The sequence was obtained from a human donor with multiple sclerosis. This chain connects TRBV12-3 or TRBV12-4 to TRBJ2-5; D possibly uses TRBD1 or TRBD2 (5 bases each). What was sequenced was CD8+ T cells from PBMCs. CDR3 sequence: CASSLRGRETQYF. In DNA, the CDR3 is TGTGCCAGCAGCCTGAGGGGCCGCGAGACCCAGTACTTC.